This entry is about one T cell receptor (beta chain). Looked up from germline, CDR1 is MDHEN and CDR2 is SYDVKM. The ends were cut back, 3 bases at V and 0 bases at J, with 9 bases in the middle. The CDR3 contains 14 residues. The entry originates in a study of blood T cell repertoires in COVID-19. In the original analysis: Quantification of nucleated cells was approximated via reference gene primer amplification. Clones were sequenced by immunoSEQ multiplex PCR, and TCRdb holds only the in-frame ones, with some missing. V, J and clone size were drawn from that table, and D and trimming were deduced from the DNA. The sample lists tens of thousands of clones; over 70% were seen once. Enrolment of Seattle patients took place during active infection, and they were followed longitudinally.

Sequenced material: peripheral blood. The sequence derives from a man aged 65-85 years with COVID-19, enrolled during active disease. The rearrangement joins TRBV28 to TRBJ2-7; D may be TRBD2 (6 bases). Written as DNA, the CDR3 is TGTGCCAGCAGTTTGGGGGACTCCTCCTACGAGCAGTACTTC. It encodes CASSLGDSSYEQYF. Looking up the rest from reference TRBV28 and TRBJ2-7 gives the full variable domain: DVKVTQSSRYLVKRTGEKVFLECVQDMDHENMFWYRQDPGLGLRLIYFSYDVKMKEKGDIPEGYSVSREKKERFSLILESASTNQTSMYLCASSLGDSSYEQYFGPGTRLTVT.